The T cell receptor beta chain under discussion was sequenced for a study of immune evolution from preneoplasia to lung adenocarcinoma. Unmatched junction bases numbered 10, after V lost 4 bases and J lost 2 bases. The germline gives CDR1 SGHRS, CDR2 YFSETQ. This CDR3 has 16 residues. Libraries were prepared by immunoSEQ multiplex PCR; TCRdb keeps only in-frame clonotypes and omits some of them. This table has tens of thousands of clones, roughly four fifths appearing once. Each case's diagnosis was confirmed by two pathologists on H&E. What was sequenced was FFPE invasive lung adenocarcinoma tissue. This chain joins TRBV5-1 and TRBJ2-3; 7 bases fit TRBD2. The source of this sequence is a person between 60 and 70 years old with lung adenocarcinoma. Here the CDR3 DNA reads TGCGCCAGCAGCCCCCCGCTCGAGCGGGACACAGATACGCAGTATTTT. This codes for CASSPPLERDTDTQYF.